These 21 T cell receptor beta chains were all obtained from the same sample, sequenced in a study of metastatic and nonmetastatic thyroid tumors (dated by TCRdb to 2020 to 2021). Receptors were amplified or captured by PCR. Sequenced on an Illumina HiSeq 4000. The public reads were quality trimmed at Q25 with fastp and then assembled into clones with MiXCR by TCRdb, keeping productive beta chains. The table for this sample lists approximately 7,800 clones; about a quarter of them were counted only once. The biggest ten clones account for approximately 13% of the sample. No patient had received any treatment before thyroid surgery. The sequencing sample was made of adjacent normal tissue. The receptor set was obtained from a female donor with papillary thyroid cancer or a benign thyroid nodule (not recorded which). Some clones in this sample may be carry-over from other donors' samples.

There are a few counts of this clone. The genes are TRBV2 and TRBJ1-3; the D gene is possibly TRBD1 (5 bases). Germline lookup yields CDR1 SNHLY and CDR2 FYNNEI. The V and J ends lost 7 bases and 1 base respectively, with 8 bases between them. This CDR3 spans 13 amino acids. The CDR3 protein is CASTGISGNTIYF. CDR3 DNA: TGTGCCAGCACAGGGATATCTGGAAACACCATATATTTT.

V usage is TRBV28 and J usage is TRBJ2-7; weak D call: TRBD2 (5 bases). Trimming removed 5 bases from V and 12 bases from J, with 14 bases in between. The germline V gene has CDR1 MDHEN and CDR2 SYDVKM. This CDR3 is built from 11 residues. The CDR3 coding sequence is TGTGCCAGCAGTGCAAAAGGGAGATGGTACTTC. Protein product: CASSAKGRWYF.

This clone was picked up one time. The V call is TRBV20-1, the J call TRBJ2-7; 7 nucleotides agree with TRBD2. Germline assignment: CDR1 DFQATT and CDR2 SNEGSKA (reference sequence). Trimming removed 0 bases from V and 7 bases from J; junction bases left unmatched: 12. The CDR3 extends over 15 amino acids. The DNA of the CDR3 is TGCAGTGCTAGAGATGGGGAGGGAGGGCCTTATGAGCAGTACTTC. Encoded protein: CSARDGEGGPYEQYF.

By frequency in the sample, this clone is medium-sized. The chain employs TRBV2 and TRBJ1-1, with 8 bases matching TRBD1. After removal of 6 bases from V and 4 bases from J, the junction contained 7 bases not matched to a gene. CDR1 SNHLY and CDR2 FYNNEI come from the germline V gene. The CDR3 runs to 14 residues. The CDR3 coding sequence is TGTGCCAGCAGCATACAGGGGGTGATCACTGAAGCTTTCTTT. This gives the protein CASSIQGVITEAFF.

This clone was seen a few times. The chain uses TRBV18 and TRBJ1-1; D might be TRBD1 (6 bases). The germline CDR1 and CDR2 sequences are KGHSH and LQKENI. The CDR3 covers 15 residues. This chain's CDR3 is CVGSPQGRPNTEAFF. CDR3 nucleotide sequence: TGTGTCGGCTCACCACAGGGAAGGCCGAACACTGAAGCTTTCTTT. Full variable domain (outside the CDR3, taken from reference TRBV18 and TRBJ1-1): NAGVMQNPRHLVRRRGQEARLRCSPMKGHSHVYWYRQLPEEGLKFMVYLQKENIIDESGMPKERFSAEFPKEGPSILRIQQVVRGDSAAYFCVGSPQGRPNTEAFFGQGTRLTVV.

This clone was observed a few times. A much larger clone lies a single base off, so this may be a read error. The V call is TRBV11-2, the J call TRBJ2-3; TRBD2 matches 12 bases. V lost 5 bases to trimming and J lost 3 bases; unmatched junction nucleotides: 9. The CDR3 totals 17 residues. The V gene's germline CDR1 is SGHAT and CDR2 FQNNGV. The CDR3 loop reads CASSARTSGMGTDTQYF. The DNA for the CDR3 is TGTGCCAGCAGCGCCCGGACTAGCGGGATGGGGACAGATACGCAGTATTTT.

Turning to this clone: Relative to the germline gene, one junction end is altered; a read error may explain this. The chain links TRBV27 to TRBJ2-6, with D possibly TRBD2 on 6 matching bases. In germline, CDR1 is MNHEY, CDR2 SMNVEV (reference sequence). The CDR3 runs 17 residues. The CDR3 bases are TGCGCCAGTTCCCGAGGGACGGGGGTCTGGGGGGCCAACGTCCTGACTTTC. Amino acid sequence: CASSRGTGVWGANVLTF.

The gene calls are TRBV4-1 and TRBJ2-3; TRBD1 or TRBD2 may be the D gene (6 bases each). CDR1 and CDR2 (germline): MGHRA, YSYEKL. The CDR3 is 16 amino acids. With 4 bases removed from V and 3 bases from J, the gap between germline ends came to 17 bases. The CDR3 DNA reads as TGCGCCAGCAGCCCGACCCTGGGGGCGGGAACAGATACGCAGTATTTT. Translated, it gives CASSPTLGAGTDTQYF.

This clone has more than one count but fewer than ten. This rearrangement joins TRBV25-1 to TRBJ2-3, with D possibly matching TRBD1 (6 bases). Between the trimmed V and J ends, which lost 5 bases and 3 bases, there was a span of 9 bases. CDR3 size: 13 residues. Germline CDR1 is MGHDK and CDR2 is SYGVNS. The CDR3 nucleotides read TGTGCCAGCAGTTACAGGGTAACAGATACGCAGTATTTT. It translates to CASSYRVTDTQYF.

This clone has ten or more counts. The chain recombines TRBV14 with TRBJ1-2; the D is unclear. The CDR3 totals 13 residues. Germline loops: CDR1 SGHDN, CDR2 FVKESK. The ends were cut back, 5 bases at V and 3 bases at J, with 10 bases in the middle. The CDR3 sequence is CASSSGEDYGYTF. The CDR3 nucleotides are TGTGCCAGCAGCAGCGGGGAGGACTATGGCTACACCTTC.

The chain is built from TRBV20-1 and TRBJ2-1, with 11 positions matching TRBD2. The CDR3 has 16 amino acids. The ends lost 4 bases at V and 4 bases at J; junction bases unmatched: 9. CDR1 is DFQATT, CDR2 SNEGSKA, per germline (reference sequence). The CDR3 spells CSAIDSGGAAYNEQFF. In DNA, the CDR3 is TGCAGTGCTATAGATAGCGGGGGGGCCGCATACAATGAGCAGTTCTTC.

This clone counts as medium-sized. The genes are TRBV6-1 and TRBJ2-7; 10 positions agree with TRBD1. CDR1 and CDR2 (germline): MNHNS, SASEGT. Trimming removed 7 bases from V and 3 bases from J; junction bases left unmatched: 6. CDR3 length equals 14 residues. The CDR3 spells CASTLGQGVYEQYF. CDR3 DNA: TGTGCCAGCACTCTTGGACAGGGGGTCTACGAGCAGTACTTC.

The gene calls are TRBV7-9 and TRBJ1-1, with a weak D call TRBD1 (5 bases). This CDR3 spans 13 amino acids. CDR1 and CDR2 (germline): SEHNR, FQNEAQ (reference sequence). Between the trimmed V and J ends, which lost 7 bases and 0 bases, there was a span of 9 bases. CDR3 residues: CASNGHLNTEAFF. Here the CDR3 DNA reads TGTGCCAGCAACGGACATTTGAACACTGAAGCTTTCTTT.

This clone is medium-sized in the sample. This sequence joins TRBV2 and TRBJ2-7; TRBD1 agrees at 7 bases. The CDR3 is made up of 15 amino acids. CDR1 SNHLY and CDR2 FYNNEI come from the germline V gene. Trimming at V came to 3 bases and at J to 5 bases, leaving 10 bases not matched to a gene. The CDR3 coding sequence is TGTGCCAGCAGTGAGCGTAGGGGGCAGGGGGACGAGCAGTACTTC. Protein product: CASSERRGQGDEQYF.

This clone was picked up a small number of times. The gene calls are TRBV19 and TRBJ1-6; 7 bases map to TRBD1. Losses at the gene ends were 3 bases for V and 6 bases for J; bases not matched to a gene: 5. Germline V gene data show CDR1 as LNHDA and CDR2 as SQIVND (reference sequence). This CDR3 is 15 amino acids long. The CDR3 DNA sequence: TGTGCCAGTAGTATGTTGGGACAGTTTAATTCACCCCTCCACTTT. It translates to CASSMLGQFNSPLHF.

This sequence joins TRBV11-2 and TRBJ2-2, with D hard to call. The germline CDR1 and CDR2 sequences are SGHAT and FQNNGV. This CDR3 spans 14 amino acids. Trimming took 6 bases from V and 5 from J, leaving 13 bases between them. The CDR3 DNA reads as TGTGCCAGCAGTCCCGGACGGATGACCGGGGAGCTGTTTTTT. Its translation is CASSPGRMTGELFF.

This clone was counted a single time. Since a much larger clone is just one base distant, this may be a read error. This sample includes further DNA sequences coding for the same CDR3. The rearrangement links TRBV3-1 to TRBJ1-1; D is possibly TRBD1 (6 bases). V lost 4 bases, J lost 3 bases, and 12 bases lay in between. Germline lookup yields CDR1 LGHDT and CDR2 YNNKEL (reference sequence). CDR3 length: 14 residues. For the CDR3, the DNA is TGTGCCAGCAGCCCACGCGCAGGGGACACTGAAGCTTTCTTT. Translation: CASSPRAGDTEAFF.

About this clone: This CDR3 is also generated by other DNA sequences in the sample. The genes are TRBV12-3 or TRBV12-4 and TRBJ2-3, with 9 bases that match TRBD2. J gave up 3 bases and V 5 bases, and 6 bases lay outside the gene matches. The CDR3 contains 15 residues. Here the CDR3 DNA reads TGTGCCAGCAGTCTCGGACTAGCGTCTACAGATACGCAGTATTTT. Its translation is CASSLGLASTDTQYF.

A note on this clone: One end of the junction varies from germline; a read error may be responsible. The gene calls are TRBV25-1 and TRBJ2-1, with TRBD2 as a possible D gene (6 bases). Germline assignment: CDR1 MGHDK and CDR2 SYGVNS. This CDR3 has 16 residues. CDR3 DNA: TGTGCCAGCAGTTATCGCGGGGAACGACTCTACAAAGAGCAGTTCTTC. Its translation is CASSYRGERLYKEQFF. The variable domain in full, completed from reference TRBV25-1 and TRBJ2-1, reads EADIYQTPRYLVIGTGKKITLECSQTMGHDKMYWYQQDPGMELHLIHYSYGVNSTEKGDLSSESTVSRIRTEHFPLTLESARPSHTSQYLCASSYRGERLYKEQFFGPGTRLTVL.

The chain joins TRBV11-1 to TRBJ2-2; TRBD2 matches at 13 bases. Germline values: CDR1 SGHAT, CDR2 FQDESV (reference sequence). This CDR3 spans 17 amino acids. Losses at the gene ends were 1 base for V and 3 bases for J; bases not matched to a gene: 2. CDR3 nucleotides: TGTGCCAGCAGCTTAGGGACTAGCGGGGGCTACACCGGGGAGCTGTTTTTT. It encodes CASSLGTSGGYTGELFF.

There are many counts of this clone. This rearrangement joins TRBV14 to TRBJ1-1, with TRBD1 identical over 7 bases. Germline CDR1 is SGHDN and CDR2 is FVKESK. This CDR3 spans 12 amino acids. The ends lost 4 bases at V and 8 bases at J; junction bases unmatched: 4. This CDR3 reads CASSPQGQEAFF. The CDR3 DNA follows: TGTGCCAGCAGCCCGCAGGGACAGGAAGCTTTCTTT.